This T cell receptor (beta chain) was captured in a study of T cell responses to AZD1222 COVID-19 vaccine. The wider study: Pooling was applied to second doses at about 4 or about 12 weeks. Study results and limitations: Sampling captured repertoires only after the peak T cell response. Most donors were white British and more were female, and clonal diversity was possibly underestimated. Targeting of unmutated variant regions was reportedly seen in nearly half of spike-specific TCRs.

The germline gives CDR1 SGHRS, CDR2 YFSETQ. Trimming cost V 4 bases and J 0 bases, with 8 bases left between them. The CDR3 spans 14 residues. The protocol was immunoSEQ multiplex PCR, while the TCRdb copy is restricted to in-frame clones and leaves out a portion. The sample records around 250,000 clones, roughly 93% being singletons. Note on this clone: Its antigen is as yet unknown.

The chain has TRBV5-1 and TRBJ2-1; no clear D. The source material was peripheral blood, sampled on day 0 of AZD1222 vaccination. The receptor comes from an adult in good health. CDR3 in amino acids: CASSPSSSYNEQFF. As DNA, the CDR3 is TGCGCCAGCAGCCCCTCAAGCTCCTACAATGAGCAGTTCTTC. The full variable domain, completed using reference TRBV5-1 and TRBJ2-1, is KAGVTQTPRYLIKTRGQQVTLSCSPISGHRSVSWYQQTPGQGLQFLFEYFSETQRNKGNFPGRFSGRQFSNSRSEMNVSTLELGDSALYLCASSPSSSYNEQFFGPGTRLTVL.